This note documents a single TCR beta chain sequence. Its antigen has not been determined. Per-base quality was not reported, and no clone a single base away is much larger than it. The data are from a study of cytomegalovirus exposure and HLA in healthy donors (dated by TCRdb to between 2016 and 2019). With respect to the entire study: According to a later analysis, the 120 or so validation repertoires were produced on the same platform as the roughly 720 repertoires of the first cohort. The study aimed to test whether signatures of past pathogen exposure could be identified by cataloging public T cell receptors. In addition to the first cohort of about 650 subjects, a separate validation cohort of approximately 130 different subjects was used. The study combined high-throughput TCR immunosequencing, statistical association of individual TCRs with disease status, and machine learning to predict cytomegalovirus infection status.

Library preparation was by the immunoSEQ multiplex PCR assay. As for the original processing: A statistical classification framework was developed to diagnose cytomegalovirus status using the catalog of TCR beta chain sequences. Entries here come from immuneACCESS through TCRdb and include only in-frame sequences with V and J called. Some clones fail to appear in such tables; in the studies checked, an unresolved V gene covers under half of the shortfall, and the cause of the remainder is unknown. That table supplies the V and J calls and clone size; D and trimming were determined from the DNA. For this sample the table gives 150,000 to 200,000 clones, of which over 65% were detected only once. The ten most abundant clones make up around 6.7% of the sample. Trimming takes 0 bases from V and 4 bases from J, and the germline ends sit 11 bases apart. CDR3 length: 15 amino acids, cysteine to phenylalanine. The DNA shown is the 45-base CDR3, in frame from base 1. Taken from the germline V gene, the CDR1 and CDR2 loops are SGDLS and YYNGEE.

The full study reports these points: The classifier was reported to diagnose cytomegalovirus status with high specificity and sensitivity in both the original cohort and the validation cohort. The authors suggested that the approach could potentially be generalized to other disease states and immunological phenotypes. In a later analysis, TCRs clustered in the first cohort were found to also tend to co-occur in the 130 or so validation repertoires, with approximately 94% of cluster scores above 0. Three of the identified cytomegalovirus-associated TCR beta chains were confirmed in vitro to be specific for cytomegalovirus antigens. The study listed 150 to 200 TCR beta chains as associated with cytomegalovirus. A later analysis had no HLA typing for the validation cohort, so co-occurrence there was scored across all 110 or so repertoires. Across donors, most TCR sequences were observed very rarely, whereas some public TCRs were present in many individuals.

The donors were included in the validation cohort of approximately 120 subjects, a group kept apart from the roughly 700-subject first cohort. The specimen was PBMCs. The V and J segments used are TRBV9 and TRBJ2-1, with TRBD2 perhaps the D gene, on 5 matching bases. This TCR derives from a man aged 18 to 35 in good health and CMV-seropositive. The base sequence is TGTGCCAGCAGCGTAGTCGTCGGGAATTACAATGAGCAGTTCTTC. This yields the protein CASSVVVGNYNEQFF.